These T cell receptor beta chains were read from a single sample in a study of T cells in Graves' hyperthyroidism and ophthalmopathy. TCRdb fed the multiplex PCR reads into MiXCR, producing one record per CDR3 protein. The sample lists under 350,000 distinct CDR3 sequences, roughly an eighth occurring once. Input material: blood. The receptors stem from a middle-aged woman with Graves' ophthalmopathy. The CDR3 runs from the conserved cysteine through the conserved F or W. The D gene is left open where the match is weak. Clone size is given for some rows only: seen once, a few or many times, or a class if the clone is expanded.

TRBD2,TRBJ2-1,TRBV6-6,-,CASSYLAGGEDNEQFF,TGTGCCAGCAGTTACTTGGCGGGAGGGGAGGACAATGAGCAGTTCTTC
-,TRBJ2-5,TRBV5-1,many,CASSFKETQYF,TGTGCCAGCAGCTTCAAAGAGACCCAGTACTTC
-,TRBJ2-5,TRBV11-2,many,CASTVIGNQETQYF,TGTGCCAGCACCGTCATAGGGAACCAAGAGACCCAGTACTTC
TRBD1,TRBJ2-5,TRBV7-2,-,CASSSYTGGRDF,TGTGCCAGCAGCTCGTACACAGGGGGCCGCGACTTC
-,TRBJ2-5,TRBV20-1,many,CSAWDRQREGTQYF,TGCAGTGCGTGGGACAGGCAAAGGGAGGGGACCCAGTACTTC
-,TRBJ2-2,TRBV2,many,CASSGTLPRTGELFF,TGTGCCAGCAGTGGGACTTTACCGAGGACCGGGGAGCTGTTTTTT
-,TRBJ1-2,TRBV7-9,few,CASSLLSAGGYTF,TGTGCCAGCAGCTTATTATCCGCTGGTGGCTACACCTTC
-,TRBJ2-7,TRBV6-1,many,CASSQGPRGNEQYF,TGTGCCAGCAGTCAGGGACCCCGGGGGAACGAGCAGTACTTC
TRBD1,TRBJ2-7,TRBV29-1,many,CSVGELTGTGYYEQYF,TGCAGCGTTGGTGAACTAACCGGGACAGGGTATTACGAGCAGTACTTC
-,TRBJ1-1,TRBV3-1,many,CASSQAGPMLNTEAFF,TGTGCCAGCAGCCAAGCCGGACCGATGCTGAACACTGAAGCTTTCTTT
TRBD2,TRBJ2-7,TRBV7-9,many,CASSPWSSGAIYEQYF,TGTGCCAGCAGCCCATGGTCTAGCGGGGCAATCTACGAGCAGTACTTC
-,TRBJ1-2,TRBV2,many,CASSETAASTNYGYTF,TGTGCCAGCAGTGAAACGGCAGCCTCGACTAACTATGGCTACACCTTC